The subject of this entry is one T cell receptor beta chain. Its specificity is not known. The data originate from a study of cytomegalovirus exposure and HLA in healthy donors. Study results and limitations: Rare TCR sequences predominated, though certain public TCRs were found in many donors. What a later analysis showed was that several of the most significant clusters appeared linked to common viral pathogens.

The PCR used 60 Vbeta and 13 Jbeta primers. Measured with immunoSEQ multiplex PCR; TCRdb has only the in-frame clones, and not every one. In the table there are approximately 97,000 clones, roughly 73% of which are singletons. Looked up from germline, CDR1 is MNHNS and CDR2 is SASEGT. The CDR3 runs 14 residues. The V segment lost 3 bases and the J segment 6 bases; nucleotides outside the gene matches: 6. The specimen sequenced was PBMCs. This sequence originates from a man aged 40-49 years in good health and CMV-seronegative. The chain is built from TRBV6-1 and TRBJ2-7; 9 bases align to TRBD1. CDR3 sequence: CASSDGTGFGEQYF. The CDR3 DNA is TGTGCCAGCAGTGATGGGACAGGGTTCGGCGAGCAGTACTTC.